The 20 T cell receptor beta chains presented below share a single source sample, sequenced in a study of cytotoxic CD8 clonotypes in ibrutinib-treated CLL. Assay used: immunoSEQ multiplex PCR; TCRdb lists only in-frame clones, some missing. This sample has tens of thousands of clones, with approximately 45% found just once. The material was PBMCs, obtained before ibrutinib treatment. The receptor source for this set is a human donor with chronic lymphocytic leukemia.

The CDR3 is CASSVENYGYTF. Written as DNA, the CDR3 is TGTGCCAGCAGCGTTGAGAACTATGGCTACACCTTC. The chain joins TRBV2 to TRBJ1-2; no clear D gene. This CDR3 is 12 amino acids long. Germline CDR1 reads SNHLY; CDR2 reads FYNNEI. Trimming removed 6 bases at V and 2 bases at J, with 7 bases between.

This clone has a handful of counts. This chain joins TRBV7-3 and TRBJ1-6; 7 bases are shared with TRBD1. V shed 6 bases, J shed 8 bases, and the junction held 10 bases outside the gene matches. Germline CDR1 reads SGHTA; CDR2 reads FQGTGA. This CDR3 region has 15 residues. The CDR3 DNA reads as TGTGCCAGCAGTGCAGGGGGTTATACCTATTCACCCCTCCACTTT. It yields the protein CASSAGGYTYSPLHF.

The J gene is TRBJ2-3, the V gene TRBV10-3; 12 bases fit TRBD2. Germline assignment: CDR1 ENHRY and CDR2 SYGVKD. This CDR3 contains 13 residues. V dropped 10 bases and J dropped 6; count of bases not matched to a gene: 5. Written as DNA, the CDR3 is TGTGCCACTGGACTAGCGGGGACTGATACGCAGTATTTT. It codes for CATGLAGTDTQYF.

In its sample, this clone was seen a few times. The CDR3: CATAVRGAFNSIRNEQFF. CDR3 nucleotides: TGTGCCACAGCAGTCCGGGGGGCATTTAATTCGATCCGCAATGAGCAGTTCTTC. The V and J genes are TRBV27 and TRBJ2-1; perhaps TRBD2 as D (7 bases). The germline V and J ends were trimmed by 10 bases and 6 bases, with 31 bases remaining between them. Germline V gene data show CDR1 as MNHEY and CDR2 as SMNVEV (reference sequence). The CDR3 runs to 18 residues.

In its sample, this clone was seen a few times. The gene calls are TRBV7-3 and TRBJ2-7; tentatively, D is TRBD1 (5 bases). This CDR3 spans 15 amino acids. The V and J ends lost 5 bases and 2 bases respectively, with 16 bases between them. CDR1 is SGHTA, CDR2 FQGTGA, per germline. This chain's CDR3 is CASSQGPGWPYEQYF. In nucleotides, the CDR3 is TGTGCCAGCAGCCAAGGGCCAGGGTGGCCCTACGAGCAGTACTTC.

This clone was observed a handful of times. The V call is TRBV30, the J call TRBJ1-2; a weak D match, TRBD1 (6 bases). Germline values: CDR1 GTSNPN, CDR2 SVGIG (reference sequence). Deletions cut 7 bases from V and 4 bases from J, with 16 bases between. This CDR3 has 13 residues. The CDR3 region has the DNA TGTGCCTATTCAGGGGATAAGGGCTATGGCTACACCTTC. This codes for CAYSGDKGYGYTF.

The chain couples TRBV10-3 to TRBJ1-5, with D tentatively TRBD1 (5 bases). CDR3 length equals 15 residues. CDR1 and CDR2 (germline): ENHRY, SYGVKD. Trimming cost V 6 bases and J 2 bases, with 14 bases left between them. CDR3 sequence (DNA): TGTGCCATCAGCGGGACTCCCGGGGGCAATCAGCCCCAGCATTTT. Protein product: CAISGTPGGNQPQHF.

V gene TRBV7-8 combines with J gene TRBJ2-7, with D perhaps matching TRBD1 or TRBD2 (5 bases each). In germline, CDR1 is SGHVS, CDR2 FQNEAQ. The CDR3 runs 15 residues. V was cut by 1 base and J by 0 bases, with 10 bases left in between. CDR3 amino acids: CASSLVGDGSYEQYF. The CDR3 DNA reads TGTGCCAGCAGCTTAGTCGGGGACGGCTCCTACGAGCAGTACTTC.

The genes are TRBV6-5 and TRBJ1-1; 7 bases align to TRBD1. Germline CDR1 MNHEY, CDR2 SVGAGI. This CDR3 has 14 amino acids. V lost 6 bases, J lost 1 base, and 5 bases stayed unmatched. The CDR3 nucleotides are TGTGCCAGCAGCCCGACAGGGTGGAACACTGAAGCTTTCTTT. Its translation: CASSPTGWNTEAFF.

The chain carries TRBV4-1 and TRBJ2-7; TRBD1 agrees at 10 bases. V lost 1 base and J lost 7; bases outside the gene matches: 7. The CDR3 totals 15 residues. Germline CDR1 MGHRA, CDR2 YSYEKL. The CDR3 protein is CASSQAWGQGKEQYF. The CDR3 region has the DNA TGCGCCAGCAGCCAAGCTTGGGGACAGGGGAAGGAGCAGTACTTC.

The V and J genes are TRBV10-1 and TRBJ1-1, with no clear D. V was clipped by 4 bases and J by 1 base, with 7 bases between them. Germline loops: CDR1 WNHNN, CDR2 SYGVQD (reference sequence). The CDR3 extends over 13 amino acids. This CDR3 reads CASSVAGNTEAFF. As DNA, the CDR3 is TGCGCCAGCAGTGTGGCCGGGAACACTGAAGCTTTCTTT.

The chain has TRBV27 and TRBJ2-1, with 8 bases fitting TRBD1. The length of the CDR3 is 18 residues. Germline CDR1 MNHEY, CDR2 SMNVEV (reference sequence). V was clipped by 6 bases and J by 0 bases; unmatched bases: 13. The CDR3 DNA reads TGTGCCAGCAGCCCGGCTGCCAGGGGGCCGAGCTCCTACAATGAGCAGTTCTTC. This gives the protein CASSPAARGPSSYNEQFF.

The V call is TRBV4-1, the J call TRBJ1-1; TRBD1 agrees at 8 bases. The germline CDR1 and CDR2 sequences are MGHRA and YSYEKL. J lost 6 bases, V lost 5 bases, and 11 bases had no gene match. This CDR3 contains 15 residues. The CDR3 bases are TGCGCCAGCAGCTCCCCCCCGGACAGGGTCCCTGAAGCTTTCTTT. This encodes CASSSPPDRVPEAFF.

This clone came up a few times. The chain is built from TRBV28 and TRBJ1-2, with TRBD1 as a possible D gene (5 bases). This CDR3 has 15 amino acids. Trimming removed 0 bases from V and 2 bases from J, with 10 bases in between. Looked up from germline, CDR1 is MDHEN and CDR2 is SYDVKM. The CDR3 sequence: CASSLWGVGNYGYTF. DNA of the CDR3: TGTGCCAGCAGTTTATGGGGGGTAGGGAACTATGGCTACACCTTC.

In DNA, the CDR3 is TGTGCCAGCAGCGACCGAGGGGGAGGTTTCTTGGAGACCCAGTACTTC. Residues: CASSDRGGGFLETQYF. The rearrangement joins TRBV13 to TRBJ2-5; D tentatively fits TRBD1 or TRBD2 (6 bases each). The CDR3 spans 16 residues. Germline V CDR1 and CDR2: PRHDT, FYEKMQ (reference sequence). The ends were cut back, 5 bases at V and 5 bases at J, with 21 bases in the middle.

This clone was seen a single time. The junction departs from the called germline gene at one end, perhaps through a read error. This sequence joins TRBV5-1 and TRBJ1-6, with D unresolved. Germline lookup yields CDR1 SGHRS and CDR2 YFSETQ. The CDR3 loop spans 17 amino acids. CDR3 in amino acids: CASSLDGPLYVDSPLHF. CDR3 DNA: TGCGCCAGCAGTTTGGACGGGCCGTTATATGTTGATTCACCCCTCCACTTT. The full variable domain, in which reference TRBV5-1 and TRBJ1-6 provide the parts outside the CDR3, is KAGVTQTPRYLIKTRGQQVTLSCSPISGHRSVSWYQQTPGQGLQFLFEYFSETQRNKGNFPGRFSGRQFSNSRSEMNVSTLELGDSALYLCASSLDGPLYVDSPLHFGNGTRLTVT.

This clone was detected a few times. The rearrangement uses TRBV27 and TRBJ1-6; D is unresolved. CDR1 MNHEY and CDR2 SMNVEV come from the germline V gene (reference sequence). V was shortened by 5 bases and J by 5 bases, with 10 bases between the two germline ends. This CDR3 contains 14 residues. CDR3 in amino acids: CASSPQTDNSPLHF. In nucleotides, the CDR3 is TGTGCCAGCAGTCCCCAAACAGATAATTCACCCCTCCACTTT.

This clone appeared a few times. The chain joins TRBV9 to TRBJ1-4, with D possibly matching TRBD1 (6 bases). V dropped 4 bases and J dropped 3 bases, with 19 bases sitting between them. This CDR3 region has 17 residues. In germline, CDR1 is SGDLS, CDR2 YYNGEE. This chain's CDR3 is CASSPFGGGSSNEKLFF. DNA for the CDR3: TGTGCCAGCAGCCCCTTCGGGGGCGGTAGCTCTAATGAAAAACTGTTTTTT.

In this sample, this clone turned up a few times. V gene TRBV13 combines with J gene TRBJ2-3, with unresolved D. CDR3 length: 14 residues. V gave up 3 bases and J gave up 1 base, with 8 bases separating them. Germline CDR1 reads PRHDT; CDR2 reads FYEKMQ (reference sequence). The CDR3 DNA reads TGTGCCAGCAGCTTGGGGTTCCGCACAGATACGCAGTATTTT. Translated: CASSLGFRTDTQYF.

This chain links TRBV4-2 with TRBJ1-3; tentative D call: TRBD1 (5 bases). The V end was cut by 4 bases, the J end by 1 base, with 14 bases between. Germline CDR1 is LGHNA and CDR2 is YNFKEQ. This CDR3 is 16 amino acids long. CDR3 sequence reads: CASSPRGADSGNTIYF. The CDR3 DNA reads as TGTGCCAGCAGCCCCCGAGGGGCCGATTCTGGAAACACCATATATTTT.